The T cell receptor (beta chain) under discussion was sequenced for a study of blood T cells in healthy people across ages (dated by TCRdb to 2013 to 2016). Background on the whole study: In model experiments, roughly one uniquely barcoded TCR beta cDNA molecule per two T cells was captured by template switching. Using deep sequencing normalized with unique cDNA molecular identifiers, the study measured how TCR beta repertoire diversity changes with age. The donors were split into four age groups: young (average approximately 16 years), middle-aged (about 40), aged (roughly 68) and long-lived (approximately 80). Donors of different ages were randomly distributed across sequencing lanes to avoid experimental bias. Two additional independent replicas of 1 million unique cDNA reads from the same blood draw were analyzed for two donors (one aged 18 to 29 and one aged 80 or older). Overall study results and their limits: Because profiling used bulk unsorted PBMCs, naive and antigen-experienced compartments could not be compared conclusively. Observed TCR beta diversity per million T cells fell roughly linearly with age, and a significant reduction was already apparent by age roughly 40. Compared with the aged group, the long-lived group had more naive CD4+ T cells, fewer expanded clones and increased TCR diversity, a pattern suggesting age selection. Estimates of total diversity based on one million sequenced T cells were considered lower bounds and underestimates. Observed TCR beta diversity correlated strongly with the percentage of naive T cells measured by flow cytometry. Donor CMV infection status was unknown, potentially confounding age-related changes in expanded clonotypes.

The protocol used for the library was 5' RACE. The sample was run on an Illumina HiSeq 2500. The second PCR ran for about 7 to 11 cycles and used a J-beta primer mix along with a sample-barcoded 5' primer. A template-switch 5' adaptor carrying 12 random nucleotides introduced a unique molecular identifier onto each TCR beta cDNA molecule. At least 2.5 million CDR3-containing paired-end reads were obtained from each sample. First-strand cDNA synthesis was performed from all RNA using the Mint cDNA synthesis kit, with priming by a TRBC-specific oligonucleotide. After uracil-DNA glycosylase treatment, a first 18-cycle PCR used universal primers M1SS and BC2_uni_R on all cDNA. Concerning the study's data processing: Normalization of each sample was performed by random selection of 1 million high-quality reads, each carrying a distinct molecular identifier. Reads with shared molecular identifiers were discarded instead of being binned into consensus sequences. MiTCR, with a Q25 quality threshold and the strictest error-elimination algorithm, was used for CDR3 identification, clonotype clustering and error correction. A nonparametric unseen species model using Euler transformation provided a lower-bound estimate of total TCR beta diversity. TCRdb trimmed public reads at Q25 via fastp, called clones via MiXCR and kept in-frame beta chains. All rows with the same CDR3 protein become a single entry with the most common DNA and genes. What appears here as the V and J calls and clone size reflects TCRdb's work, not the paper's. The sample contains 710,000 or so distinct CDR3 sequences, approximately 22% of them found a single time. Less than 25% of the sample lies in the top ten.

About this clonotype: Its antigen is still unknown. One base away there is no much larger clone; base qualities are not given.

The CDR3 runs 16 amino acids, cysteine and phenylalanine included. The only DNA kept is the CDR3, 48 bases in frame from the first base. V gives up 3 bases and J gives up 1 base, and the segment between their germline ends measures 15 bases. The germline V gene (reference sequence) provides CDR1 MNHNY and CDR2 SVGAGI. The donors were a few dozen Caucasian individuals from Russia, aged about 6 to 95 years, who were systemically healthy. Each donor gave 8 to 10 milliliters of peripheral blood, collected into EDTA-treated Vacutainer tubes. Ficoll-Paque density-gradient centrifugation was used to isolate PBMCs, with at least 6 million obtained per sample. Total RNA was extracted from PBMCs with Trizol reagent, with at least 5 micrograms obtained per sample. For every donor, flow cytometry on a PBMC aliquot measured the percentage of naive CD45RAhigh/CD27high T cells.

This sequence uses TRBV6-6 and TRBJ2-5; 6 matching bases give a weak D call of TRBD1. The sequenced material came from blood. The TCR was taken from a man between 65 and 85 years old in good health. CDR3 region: CASSYRGSSRQETQYF. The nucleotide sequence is TGTGCCAGCAGTTATAGGGGGAGTTCTCGCCAAGAGACCCAGTACTTC.